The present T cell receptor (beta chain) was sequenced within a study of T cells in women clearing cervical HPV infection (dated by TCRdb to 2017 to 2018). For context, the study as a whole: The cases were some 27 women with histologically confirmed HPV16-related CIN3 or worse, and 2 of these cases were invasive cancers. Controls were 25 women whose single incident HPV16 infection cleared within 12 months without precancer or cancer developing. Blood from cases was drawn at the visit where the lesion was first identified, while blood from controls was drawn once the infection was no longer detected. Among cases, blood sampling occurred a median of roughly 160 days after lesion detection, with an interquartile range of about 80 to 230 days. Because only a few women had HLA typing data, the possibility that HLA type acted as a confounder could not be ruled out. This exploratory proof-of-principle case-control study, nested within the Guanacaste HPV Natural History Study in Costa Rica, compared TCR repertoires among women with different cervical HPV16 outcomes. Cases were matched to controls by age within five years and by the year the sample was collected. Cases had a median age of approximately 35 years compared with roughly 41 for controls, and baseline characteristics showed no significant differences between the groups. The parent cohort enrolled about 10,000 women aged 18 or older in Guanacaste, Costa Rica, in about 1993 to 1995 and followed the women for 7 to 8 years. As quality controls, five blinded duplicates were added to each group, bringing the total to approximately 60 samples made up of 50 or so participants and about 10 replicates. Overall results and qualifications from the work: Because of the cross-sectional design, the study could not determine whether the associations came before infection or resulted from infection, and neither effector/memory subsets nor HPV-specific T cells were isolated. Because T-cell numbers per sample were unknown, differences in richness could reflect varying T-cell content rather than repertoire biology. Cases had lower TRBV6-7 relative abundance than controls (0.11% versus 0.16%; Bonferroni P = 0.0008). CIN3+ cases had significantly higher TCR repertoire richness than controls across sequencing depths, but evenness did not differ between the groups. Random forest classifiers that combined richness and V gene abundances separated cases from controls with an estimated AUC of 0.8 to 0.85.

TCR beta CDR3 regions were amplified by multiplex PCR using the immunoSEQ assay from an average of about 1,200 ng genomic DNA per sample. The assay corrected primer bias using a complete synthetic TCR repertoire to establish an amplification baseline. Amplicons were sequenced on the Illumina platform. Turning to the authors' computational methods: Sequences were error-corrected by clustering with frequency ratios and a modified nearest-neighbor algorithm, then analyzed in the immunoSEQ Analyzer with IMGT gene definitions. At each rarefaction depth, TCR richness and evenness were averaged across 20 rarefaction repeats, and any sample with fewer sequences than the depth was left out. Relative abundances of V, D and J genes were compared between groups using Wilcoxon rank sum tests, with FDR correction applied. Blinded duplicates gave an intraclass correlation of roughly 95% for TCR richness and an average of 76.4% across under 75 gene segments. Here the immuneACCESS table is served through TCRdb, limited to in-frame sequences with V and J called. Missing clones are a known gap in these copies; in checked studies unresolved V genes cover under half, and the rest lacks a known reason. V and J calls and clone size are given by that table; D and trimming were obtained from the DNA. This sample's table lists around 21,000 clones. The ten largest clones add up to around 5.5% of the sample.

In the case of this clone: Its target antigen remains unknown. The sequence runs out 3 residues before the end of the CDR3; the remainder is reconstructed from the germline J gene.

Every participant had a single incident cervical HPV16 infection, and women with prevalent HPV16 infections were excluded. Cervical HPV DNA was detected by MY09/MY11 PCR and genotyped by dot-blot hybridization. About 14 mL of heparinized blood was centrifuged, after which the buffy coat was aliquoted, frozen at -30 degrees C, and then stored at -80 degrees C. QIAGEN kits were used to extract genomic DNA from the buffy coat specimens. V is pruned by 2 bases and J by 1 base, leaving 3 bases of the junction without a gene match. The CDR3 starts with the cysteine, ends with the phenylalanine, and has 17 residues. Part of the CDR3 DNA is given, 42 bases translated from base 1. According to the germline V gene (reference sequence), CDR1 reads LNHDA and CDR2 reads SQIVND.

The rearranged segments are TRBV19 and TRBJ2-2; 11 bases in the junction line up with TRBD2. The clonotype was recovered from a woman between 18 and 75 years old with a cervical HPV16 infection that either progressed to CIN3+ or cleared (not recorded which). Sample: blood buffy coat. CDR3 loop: CASSIKTSGGNTGELFF. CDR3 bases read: TGTGCCAGTAGTATAAAAACTAGCGGGGGGAACACCGGGGAG.